These 7 T cell receptor beta chains originate from one sample sequenced in a study of T cell repertoires in cytomegalovirus infection. TCRdb ran MiXCR on the reads and lists one entry per CDR3 protein. Among approximately 700,000 distinct CDR3 sequences listed, 35% were seen once. Sequenced sample: PBMCs. The receptors shown here come from a human donor in good health (CMV status not recorded). Some clones in this sample may be carry-over from other donors' samples.

This clonotype occurred a few times. The CDR3 reads CASRAQGARDNSPLHF. The CDR3 DNA sequence: TGTGCCAGCAGGGCTCAGGGGGCGCGGGATAATTCACCCCTCCACTTT. The chain uses TRBV5-4 and TRBJ1-6, with TRBD1 matching 8 bases. Trimming at V came to 5 bases and at J to 5 bases, leaving 9 bases not matched to a gene. Germline values: CDR1 SGHNT, CDR2 YYREEE (reference sequence). The length of the CDR3 is 16 residues.

This clonotype came up a few times. The DNA is left out, because the CDR3 cannot be placed on it with certainty; the CDR3 is given as TCRdb lists it. V gene TRBV28 combines with J gene TRBJ1-1. The CDR3 has 13 residues if both end residues are counted. Germline CDR1 and CDR2: MDHEN and SYDVKM. The CDR3: CASSSSRYTEAFF.

V is TRBV29-1 and J is TRBJ2-5; no reliable D call. Germline V CDR1 and CDR2: SQVTM, ANQGSEA. V gave up 0 bases and J gave up 0 bases, with 5 bases separating them. The CDR3 contains 13 residues. Here the CDR3 reads CSVEDRYQETQYF. In nucleotides, the CDR3 is TGCAGCGTTGAAGACAGGTACCAAGAGACCCAGTACTTC.

This clonotype was picked up a small number of times. The gene calls are TRBV27 and TRBJ2-1; possible D gene TRBD2, 5 bases. CDR1 is MNHEY and CDR2 is SMNVEV in the germline V gene (reference sequence). V was trimmed by 6 bases and J by 6 bases, leaving 6 bases between them. The CDR3 runs 11 residues. CDR3 in amino acids: CASRAVNEQFF. DNA of the CDR3: TGTGCCAGCAGAGCGGTCAATGAGCAGTTCTTC.

In its sample, this clonotype was seen many times. The gene calls are TRBV7-9 and TRBJ1-2; TRBD1 is a possible D gene (6 bases). There are 17 residues in the CDR3. Germline CDR1 SEHNR, CDR2 FQNEAQ (reference sequence). Trimming pared 4 bases from V and 3 bases from J, leaving 21 bases between. The CDR3 reads CASSSRGGTREHYGYTF. In DNA, the CDR3 is TGTGCCAGCAGCTCGAGGGGGGGGACACGCGAGCACTATGGCTACACCTTC.

This clonotype was picked up many times. The rearrangement joins TRBV12-3 or TRBV12-4 to TRBJ2-5; 9 bases are a match to TRBD2. V gave up 6 bases and J gave up 4 bases; unmatched junction bases: 6. The CDR3 spans 14 residues. CDR3: CASSLSGGRETQYF. Here the CDR3 DNA reads TGTGCCAGCAGCTTAAGCGGGGGGCGAGAGACCCAGTACTTC.

This clonotype was counted a single time. One end of the junction varies from germline; a read error may be responsible. This chain links TRBV9 with TRBJ1-6; TRBD1 is a possible D gene (5 bases). CDR1 SGDLS and CDR2 YYNGEE come from the germline V gene. CDR3 length equals 15 residues. This CDR3 is CDSTKGEGNNSPLPF. The DNA of the CDR3 is TGTGACAGCACCAAAGGGGAGGGAAATAATTCACCCCTCCCCTTT.